This T cell receptor (beta chain) was documented in a study of control samples from healthy donors and cancer patients. The repertoire was sequenced with immunoSEQ multiplex PCR; TCRdb's copy has only in-frame clones and lacks some. The sample has some 95,000 clones; roughly 88% are singletons. V lost 4 bases, J lost 6 bases, and 16 bases lay in between. Germline values: CDR1 SGHRS, CDR2 YFSETQ. The CDR3 has 14 residues. The chain uses TRBV5-1 and TRBJ1-2; D might be TRBD1 (5 bases). The TCR comes from a man in his thirties or forties in good health. Sequencing input: blood. The CDR3: CASSRYGTNDGYTF. In DNA form, the CDR3 reads TGCGCCAGCAGCCGTTACGGGACGAATGATGGCTACACCTTC.